The 14 T cell receptor beta chains given below trace back to one sample, sequenced in a study of T cell responses to AZD1222 COVID-19 vaccine (dated by TCRdb to about 2021). Libraries came from the immunoSEQ multiplex PCR assay. TCRdb obtained this table from immuneACCESS and retained in-frame rearrangements with V and J assigned. These tables miss some clones; where compared with another copy, unresolved V genes account for less than half of the shortfall, and the remainder is unexplained. Here the sample has over 100,000 clones; about 90% occur a single time. The ten largest make up less than 9.5% of the sample. What the time point label conveys for this sample: baseline before first vaccination. The input for sequencing was peripheral blood, taken on day 0 of AZD1222 vaccination. These receptors all come from an adult in good health.

The chain couples TRBV11-2 to TRBJ2-7, with D unclear. Germline loops: CDR1 SGHAT, CDR2 FQNNGV. Trimming shortened V by 1 base and J by 4 bases, and 11 bases separated the two germline ends. There are 14 residues in the CDR3. The CDR3 sequence is CASSLVSPGYEQYF. The CDR3 DNA is TGTGCCAGCAGCTTAGTGAGCCCAGGATACGAGCAGTACTTC.

The chain uses TRBV7-8 and TRBJ1-5; 7 bases align to TRBD1. Germline-derived CDR1 and CDR2 are SGHVS and FQNEAQ. The CDR3 sequence is 16 residues long. V shed 3 bases, J shed 11 bases, and the junction held 16 bases outside the gene matches. DNA of the CDR3: TGTGCCAGCAGCTTTAGGCCCGGGACAGCATGGGAGGCCCAGCATTTT. Protein product: CASSFRPGTAWEAQHF.

The genes are TRBV28 and TRBJ2-3, with D tentatively TRBD1 (5 bases). Germline CDR1 reads MDHEN; CDR2 reads SYDVKM. CDR3 length equals 17 residues. The V end was cut by 4 bases, the J end by 2 bases, with 19 bases between. The CDR3 nucleotides are TGTGCCAGCAGTTCCCGAACAGGCTGGGATCTCACAGATACGCAGTATTTT. It translates to CASSSRTGWDLTDTQYF.

The chain is built from TRBV5-1 and TRBJ2-7; TRBD1 might be the D (5 bases). Germline V lookup: CDR1 SGHRS, CDR2 YFSETQ. V lost 0 bases, J lost 1 base, and 11 bases lay in between. This CDR3 spans 15 amino acids. This CDR3 reads CASSLVQGGSYEQYF. The DNA of the CDR3 is TGCGCCAGCAGCTTGGTTCAGGGTGGGTCCTACGAGCAGTACTTC.

The V and J genes are TRBV12-3 or TRBV12-4 and TRBJ2-2; no clear D. V lost 6 bases, J lost 7 bases, and 9 bases lay in between. The CDR3 runs to 12 residues. This CDR3 reads CASRASSGELFF. CDR3 sequence (DNA): TGTGCCAGCAGGGCATCTAGCGGGGAGCTGTTTTTT.

The gene calls are TRBV7-2 and TRBJ2-2, with D possibly TRBD2 on 6 matching bases. CDR3 length: 13 amino acids. V was cut by 0 bases and J by 12 bases, with 11 bases left in between. Germline CDR1 reads SGHTA; CDR2 reads FQGNSA. CDR3 loop: CASSLARDRQLFF. The CDR3 region has the DNA TGTGCCAGCAGCTTAGCGCGGGACCGCCAGCTGTTTTTT.

The chain is built from TRBV28 and TRBJ2-1, with 7 bases lining up with TRBD2. The V and J ends lost 5 bases and 8 bases, in that order; junction bases with no gene match: 15. Germline CDR1 MDHEN, CDR2 SYDVKM. The CDR3 spans 16 residues. The CDR3 spells CASSPEYMTSRDEQFF. In nucleotides, the CDR3 is TGTGCCAGCAGTCCCGAATATATGACTAGCCGGGATGAGCAGTTCTTC.

This clone was recorded only once. The rearrangement uses TRBV20-1 and TRBJ2-7; D ambiguous. Germline loops: CDR1 DFQATT, CDR2 SNEGSKA (reference sequence). The CDR3 spans 11 residues. Deletions cut 3 bases from V and 1 base from J, with 4 bases between. CDR3 DNA sequence: TGCAGTGCTAGTGATTCCTACGAGCAGTACTTC. It translates to CSASDSYEQYF.

The V gene is TRBV11-2, the J gene TRBJ2-5; D perhaps matches TRBD1 (5 bases). This CDR3 has 12 amino acids. V shed 5 bases and J shed 12 bases, with 16 bases lying between them. Germline assignment: CDR1 SGHAT and CDR2 FQNNGV. The CDR3 here is CASSLRGQVKYF. CDR3 bases: TGTGCCAGCAGCCTCCGAGGACAAGTCAAGTACTTC.

The sample holds a few counts of this clone. This chain uses TRBV5-1 with TRBJ1-5; 8 nucleotides align to TRBD1. This CDR3 has 17 residues. The junction had 9 bases not matched to a gene; V was cut back by 4 bases and J by 0 bases. Per the germline V gene, CDR1 is SGHRS and CDR2 is YFSETQ. DNA of the CDR3: TGCGCCAGCAGCCCGATCGGGACAGGCTCTAGCAATCAGCCCCAGCATTTT. It translates to CASSPIGTGSSNQPQHF.

The chain couples TRBV11-2 to TRBJ2-1; the match to TRBD1 covers 10 bases. The CDR3 extends over 14 amino acids. J gave up 4 bases and V 5 bases, and 2 bases lay outside the gene matches. The germline gives CDR1 SGHAT, CDR2 FQNNGV. CDR3 amino acids: CASSPGQGYNEQFF. The CDR3 coding sequence is TGTGCCAGCAGCCCGGGACAGGGGTACAATGAGCAGTTCTTC.

The gene calls are TRBV7-9 and TRBJ1-2; tentative D call: TRBD1 (5 bases). This CDR3 has 12 amino acids. Germline CDR1 SEHNR, CDR2 FQNEAQ (reference sequence). The CDR3 coding sequence is TGTGCAAGCCAGGGTACTAACTATGGCTACACCTTC. Protein product: CASQGTNYGYTF.

The chain recombines TRBV27 with TRBJ2-7; D uncertain. The CDR3 consists of 12 residues. From germline, CDR1 is MNHEY and CDR2 SMNVEV (reference sequence). V shed 4 bases and J shed 0 bases, with 4 bases lying between them. The CDR3 is CASSSFSYEQYF. The CDR3 nucleotides read TGTGCCAGCAGTTCCTTCTCCTACGAGCAGTACTTC.

The rearrangement uses TRBV4-1 and TRBJ2-1, with 15 bases lining up with TRBD2. This CDR3 comprises 14 residues. The germline V gene has CDR1 MGHRA and CDR2 YSYEKL. V was pared by 4 bases and J by 8 bases, with 0 bases of the junction left unmatched. The CDR3 coding sequence is TGCGCCAGCAGCCGGACTAGCGGGAGGGATGAGCAGTTCTTC. As protein: CASSRTSGRDEQFF.